Below, 32 T cell receptor beta chains from the same sample are listed, as sequenced in a study of post-analysis software for immune sequencing data. Study-wide results and caveats: With TRBV5-6, TRBV5-1 and TRBV20-1 included, a handful of TRBV segments were more frequent in patients than in controls.

These TCRs are of unknown antigen specificity. Libraries were made from TCR beta cDNA, and they carried unique molecular identifiers. TCRdb passed the PCR reads through MiXCR, listing each CDR3 protein once. This table holds about 760,000 distinct CDR3 sequences, 25% to 30% found once. Sequencing was done on a sample of blood. The receptors were sampled from a girl between 10 and 17 years old with multiple sclerosis.

The J gene is TRBJ1-6, the V gene TRBV20-1; 7 bases agree with TRBD1. V lost 6 bases, J lost 4 bases, and 9 bases stayed unmatched. This CDR3 region has 15 residues. Germline loops: CDR1 DFQATT, CDR2 SNEGSKA (reference sequence). In DNA form, the CDR3 reads TGCAGTGCCCGGGAGACAGGGCAGTATAATTCACCCCTCCACTTT. Its translation is CSARETGQYNSPLHF.

This clonotype was seen a few times. The chain joins TRBV6-1 to TRBJ2-7; 7 bases agree with TRBD2. The CDR3 spans 15 residues. Germline V CDR1 and CDR2: MNHNS, SASEGT. Losses at the gene ends were 7 bases for V and 0 bases for J; bases not matched to a gene: 9. The CDR3 DNA follows: TGTGCCAGCATCCCCCGGGGAGGGTACTCCTACGAGCAGTACTTC. Residues: CASIPRGGYSYEQYF.

This chain links TRBV20-1 with TRBJ1-5; D remains ambiguous. The CDR3 is made up of 16 amino acids. Trimming removed 1 base at V and 1 base at J, with 14 bases between. The V gene's germline CDR1 is DFQATT and CDR2 SNEGSKA (reference sequence). The CDR3 loop reads CSARVFPGLSNQPQHF. CDR3 DNA: TGCAGTGCTAGAGTTTTCCCCGGACTGAGCAATCAGCCCCAGCATTTT.

This rearrangement joins TRBV6-5 to TRBJ2-7, with 7 bases fitting TRBD1. Unmatched junction bases numbered 8, after V lost 4 bases and J lost 8 bases. There are 13 residues in the CDR3. In germline, CDR1 is MNHEY, CDR2 SVGAGI. The CDR3 here is CASSFGTEGQQYF. As DNA, the CDR3 is TGTGCCAGCAGTTTCGGGACAGAGGGACAGCAGTACTTC.

The table lists this clonotype with a few counts. V usage is TRBV4-1 and J usage is TRBJ2-5, with D perhaps matching TRBD1 (6 bases). The CDR3 consists of 15 residues. Looked up from germline, CDR1 is MGHRA and CDR2 is YSYEKL. V dropped 4 bases and J dropped 4 bases, with 16 bases sitting between them. CDR3 nucleotides: TGCGCCAGCAGCCCGGGACACTCCCAGGGAGAGACCCAGTACTTC. This gives the protein CASSPGHSQGETQYF.

This clonotype was seen a handful of times. The chain combines TRBV4-1 with TRBJ2-7; possible D gene TRBD2, 6 bases. The CDR3 is 11 residues long. Germline V CDR1 and CDR2: MGHRA, YSYEKL. Trimming took 4 bases from V and 5 from J, leaving 6 bases between them. The CDR3 coding sequence is TGCGCCAGCAGCCGGGGGGACGAGCAGTACTTC. Translating gives CASSRGDEQYF.

CDR3 DNA sequence: TGTGCCACCAGTTTTAGGGGCCTCGCCGGGGAGCTGTTTTTT. Its translation is CATSFRGLAGELFF. The V call is TRBV24-1, the J call TRBJ2-2, with a weak D call TRBD1 (5 bases). The CDR3 is 14 amino acids. The V gene's germline CDR1 is KGHDR and CDR2 SFDVKD. V lost 6 bases and J 6 bases, leaving 13 bases between the germline ends.

This clonotype was counted a few times. This rearrangement joins TRBV20-1 to TRBJ2-1; 9 nucleotides agree with TRBD2. Trimming at V came to 6 bases and at J to 4 bases, leaving 13 bases not matched to a gene. This CDR3 spans 16 amino acids. CDR1 and CDR2 from the germline V gene are DFQATT and SNEGSKA (reference sequence). The DNA of the CDR3 is TGCAGTGCCTCGATTCAGCGACTAGCGGAGTACAATGAGCAGTTCTTC. Amino acids: CSASIQRLAEYNEQFF.

The J gene is TRBJ1-1, the V gene TRBV5-8, with D unresolved. Trimming stripped 4 bases from V and 8 bases from J, with 18 bases between. CDR1 and CDR2 (germline): SGHTS, YDEGEE. CDR3 length: 14 residues. The CDR3 bases are TGTGCCAGCAGCATCCTCCGCGTTTTAGGGGAAGCTTTCTTT. This translates into CASSILRVLGEAFF.

To note about this clonotype: A read error may produce the germline difference seen at one junction end. This chain links TRBV14 with TRBJ2-5, with D maybe TRBD1 (6 bases). TRBJ2-7 matches the DNA end more closely, so the J call is doubtful. The germline V gene has CDR1 SGHDN and CDR2 FVKESK. This CDR3 comprises 17 residues. CDR3 amino acids: CARSQLVLRTGKYEQYF. The CDR3 DNA reads as TGTGCCCGCAGCCAACTCGTACTTAGAACAGGGAAGTACGAGCAGTACTTC.

A word on this clonotype: Being one base from a much bigger clone, this may be a read error. The chain recombines TRBV6-6 with TRBJ2-5; 7 nucleotides line up with TRBD1. The germline gives CDR1 MNHNY, CDR2 SVGAGI (reference sequence). V lost 4 bases to trimming and J lost 11 bases; unmatched junction nucleotides: 10. CDR3 length: 13 amino acids. CDR3: CASSLQGPNEQYF. DNA of the CDR3: TGTGCCAGCAGTTTACAGGGGCCCAATGAGCAGTACTTC.

The J gene is TRBJ1-5, the V gene TRBV6-5; D ambiguous. CDR1 is MNHEY, CDR2 SVGAGI, per germline. The CDR3 is made up of 15 amino acids. V was trimmed by 4 bases and J by 3 bases, leaving 13 bases between them. CDR3 protein: CASSSLTPNNQPQHF. In DNA form, the CDR3 reads TGTGCCAGCAGTTCCCTAACACCTAACAATCAGCCCCAGCATTTT.

CDR3 in amino acids: CASNPGDGNEQFF. The CDR3 nucleotides are TGCGCCAGCAACCCTGGGGATGGGAATGAGCAGTTCTTC. The V gene is TRBV5-1, the J gene TRBJ2-1; D gene unclear. Trimming removed 6 bases from V and 7 bases from J, with 14 bases in between. CDR1 and CDR2 from the germline V gene are SGHRS and YFSETQ. The CDR3 extends over 13 amino acids.

V gene TRBV27 combines with J gene TRBJ1-6, with 8 bases matching TRBD1. CDR1 and CDR2 from the germline V gene are MNHEY and SMNVEV (reference sequence). This CDR3 has 14 residues. The junction had 11 bases not matched to a gene; V was cut back by 5 bases and J by 14 bases. The CDR3 protein is CASSLRDRRSTLHF. As DNA, the CDR3 is TGTGCCAGCAGTCTCCGGGACAGGAGGTCGACCCTCCACTTT.

In regard to this clonotype: A much larger clonotype is one base distant, so this may be a read error. The chain links TRBV10-3 to TRBJ2-1; 7 bases agree with TRBD2. Germline V gene data show CDR1 as ENHRY and CDR2 as SYGVKD. The CDR3 length is 16 residues. The CDR3 sequence: CAIGDRRGGGYNEQFF. The CDR3 region has the DNA TGTGCCATCGGTGATAGGCGAGGCGGGGGCTACAATGAGCAGTTCTTC.

A note on this clonotype: A read error may produce the germline difference seen at one junction end. The chain links TRBV5-1 to TRBJ1-6; TRBD1 agrees at 8 bases. The CDR3 consists of 15 residues. Germline V lookup: CDR1 SGHRS, CDR2 YFSETQ. The DNA of the CDR3 is TGCGCCAGCAGCTTAGATACAGGGGGTAATTCACCCCGCCACTTT. Translated, it gives CASSLDTGGNSPRHF.

The J gene is TRBJ2-1, the V gene TRBV6-5; 8 bases are a match to TRBD1. The V and J ends lost 4 bases and 4 bases, in that order; junction bases with no gene match: 6. The CDR3 consists of 15 residues. CDR1 and CDR2 from the germline V gene are MNHEY and SVGAGI. The CDR3: CASSFRQGWYNEQFF. The CDR3 DNA reads as TGTGCCAGCAGTTTCCGACAGGGGTGGTACAATGAGCAGTTCTTC.

In DNA, the CDR3 is TGTGCCAGCACCATGGGCGCAGGCTACGAGCAGTACTTC. It encodes CASTMGAGYEQYF. This chain joins TRBV5-8 and TRBJ2-7; D ambiguous. V was shortened by 6 bases and J by 3 bases, with 13 bases between the two germline ends. CDR3 length: 13 amino acids. Germline V CDR1 and CDR2: SGHTS, YDEGEE. Full variable domain (remainder filled in from reference TRBV5-8 and TRBJ2-7): EAGVTQSPTHLIKTRGQQATLRCSPISGHTSVYWYQQALGLGLQFLLWYDEGEERNRGNFPPRFSGRQFPNYSSELNVNALELEDSALYLCASTMGAGYEQYFGPGTRLTVT.

V usage is TRBV7-2 and J usage is TRBJ2-5; D gene uncertain. CDR3 length equals 14 residues. V was trimmed by 2 bases and J by 1 base, leaving 8 bases between them. CDR1 SGHTA and CDR2 FQGNSA come from the germline V gene. DNA for the CDR3: TGTGCCAGCAGCTTATCTCAGTTCCAAGAGACCCAGTACTTC. Amino acids: CASSLSQFQETQYF. Variable domain in full (rest from reference TRBV7-2 and TRBJ2-5): GAGVSQSPSNKVTEKGKDVELRCDPISGHTALYWYRQSLGQGLEFLIYFQGNSAPDKSGLPSDRFSAERTGGSVSTLTIQRTQQEDSAVYLCASSLSQFQETQYFGPGTRLLVL.

The chain employs TRBV15 and TRBJ2-3, with TRBD1 matching over 11 bases. The CDR3 consists of 15 residues. The germline V gene has CDR1 LNHNV and CDR2 YYDKDF (reference sequence). With 8 bases clipped from V and 3 bases from J, the junction kept 7 bases outside the gene matches. Here the CDR3 DNA reads TGTGCCACCCAACGGACAGGGGGCTGGACAGATACGCAGTATTTT. Translated, it gives CATQRTGGWTDTQYF.

This clonotype was seen only a few times. The chain couples TRBV14 to TRBJ1-1; D call uncertain. Trimming took 0 bases from V and 10 from J, leaving 12 bases between them. Germline V CDR1 and CDR2: SGHDN, FVKESK. This CDR3 is 13 amino acids long. This chain's CDR3 is CASSQELGLAAFF. Here the CDR3 DNA reads TGTGCCAGCAGCCAAGAGTTGGGTTTAGCAGCTTTCTTT.

This clonotype has only a few counts. The CDR3 region is CASSLGWGQDKETQYF. As DNA, the CDR3 is TGTGCCAGCAGCTTAGGTTGGGGACAGGATAAAGAGACCCAGTACTTC. The V call is TRBV7-9, the J call TRBJ2-5; 8 bases agree with TRBD1. Unmatched junction bases numbered 7, after V lost 1 base and J lost 3 bases. The germline V gene has CDR1 SEHNR and CDR2 FQNEAQ (reference sequence). There are 16 residues in the CDR3.

J is TRBJ2-3 and V is TRBV3-1, with D possibly being TRBD2 (5 bases). The germline V gene encodes CDR1 LGHDT and CDR2 YNNKEL (reference sequence). This CDR3 region has 16 residues. V was trimmed by 2 bases and J by 4 bases, leaving 16 bases between them. CDR3 loop: CASSQRGPPSPDTQYF. In DNA form, the CDR3 reads TGTGCCAGCAGCCAACGGGGTCCACCCTCCCCAGATACGCAGTATTTT.

The rearrangement uses TRBV6-1 and TRBJ2-2, with 9 bases fitting TRBD1. Trimming cost V 5 bases and J 6 bases; bases outside gene matches: 7. CDR3 length equals 15 residues. Per the germline V gene, CDR1 is MNHNS and CDR2 is SASEGT. In DNA form, the CDR3 reads TGTGCCAGCAGTTCCTGGACAGGGGAGGCCGGGGAGCTGTTTTTT. Translation gives CASSSWTGEAGELFF.

This sequence joins TRBV7-2 and TRBJ1-2; TRBD1 is a possible D gene (5 bases). The CDR3 runs to 16 residues. Germline CDR1 is SGHTA and CDR2 is FQGNSA. V lost 4 bases, J lost 7 bases, and 22 bases lay in between. The CDR3 nucleotides read TGTGCCAGCAGCTCCCGGGCAGGGCGCGATGCTGGTGGCTACACCTTC. This gives the protein CASSSRAGRDAGGYTF.

V and J are TRBV3-1 and TRBJ1-5, with D maybe TRBD1 (5 bases). With 4 bases removed from V and 7 bases from J, the gap between germline ends came to 8 bases. In germline, CDR1 is LGHDT, CDR2 YNNKEL (reference sequence). The CDR3 consists of 12 residues. CDR3 protein: CASSRGEQPQHF. DNA of the CDR3: TGTGCCAGCAGCCGGGGGGAGCAGCCCCAGCATTTT.

The chain joins TRBV7-2 to TRBJ2-7, with 8 bases identical to TRBD1. Germline CDR1 SGHTA, CDR2 FQGNSA. The CDR3 totals 14 residues. V lost 5 bases to trimming and J lost 3 bases; unmatched junction nucleotides: 6. The CDR3 region has the DNA TGTGCCAGCAGCGGCGGACAGGGTATCTACGAGCAGTACTTC. Its translation: CASSGGQGIYEQYF.

The J gene is TRBJ2-1, the V gene TRBV11-2, with 9 bases identical to TRBD2. The CDR3 spans 15 residues. The germline CDR1 and CDR2 sequences are SGHAT and FQNNGV. V gave up 1 base and J gave up 8 bases; unmatched junction bases: 6. The CDR3 nucleotides read TGTGCCAGCAGCTTAGTCTCTAGCGGGACCTATGAGCAGTTCTTC. Translated: CASSLVSSGTYEQFF.

In DNA form, the CDR3 reads TGCGCCAGCAGCCGACGGGCTGAGACCGAGCAGTACTTC. Its protein product is CASSRRAETEQYF. The chain couples TRBV4-3 to TRBJ2-7, with D uncertain. V was cut by 4 bases and J by 6 bases, with 13 bases left in between. The CDR3 has 13 amino acids. Per the germline V gene, CDR1 is LGHNA and CDR2 is YSLEER.

This clonotype showed up many times. This chain links TRBV20-1 with TRBJ1-2; D is uncertain. Per germline, CDR1 DFQATT and CDR2 SNEGSKA (reference sequence). Trimming took off 4 bases at V and 6 bases at J, with 6 bases between the two ends. The CDR3 runs 10 residues. The CDR3, as DNA: TGCAGTGCTATTGAAAATGGCTACACCTTC. Translated, it gives CSAIENGYTF.

Ten or more counts support this clonotype. CDR3 sequence: CASSLGGGQAYEQYF. The CDR3 coding sequence is TGTGCCAGCAGCTTAGGAGGCGGTCAGGCCTACGAGCAGTACTTC. The chain links TRBV7-2 to TRBJ2-7; D uncertain. V dropped 1 base and J dropped 2 bases, with 12 bases sitting between them. This CDR3 region has 15 residues. The germline CDR1 and CDR2 sequences are SGHTA and FQGNSA.

This clonotype was found a few times. The chain combines TRBV2 with TRBJ2-3; 7 bases match TRBD2. J gave up 8 bases and V 7 bases, and 12 bases lay outside the gene matches. Per germline, CDR1 SNHLY and CDR2 FYNNEI. CDR3 length: 14 residues. The CDR3 DNA reads as TGTGCCAGCACCCCTGCGGGAGTTTTGGGTACGCAGTATTTT. This sequence encodes CASTPAGVLGTQYF.